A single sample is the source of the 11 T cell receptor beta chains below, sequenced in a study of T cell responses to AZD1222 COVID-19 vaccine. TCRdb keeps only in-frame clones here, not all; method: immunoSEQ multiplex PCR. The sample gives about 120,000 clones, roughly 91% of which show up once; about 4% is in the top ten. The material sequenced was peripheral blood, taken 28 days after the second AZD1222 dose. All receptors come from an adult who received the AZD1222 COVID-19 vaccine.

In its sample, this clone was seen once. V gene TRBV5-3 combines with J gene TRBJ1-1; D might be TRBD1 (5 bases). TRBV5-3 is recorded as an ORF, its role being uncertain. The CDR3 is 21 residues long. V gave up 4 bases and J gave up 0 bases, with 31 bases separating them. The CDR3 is CARSLPIPPGTLAELNTEAFF. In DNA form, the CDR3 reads TGTGCCAGAAGCCTCCCCATTCCCCCAGGGACCCTAGCCGAATTGAACACTGAAGCTTTCTTT.

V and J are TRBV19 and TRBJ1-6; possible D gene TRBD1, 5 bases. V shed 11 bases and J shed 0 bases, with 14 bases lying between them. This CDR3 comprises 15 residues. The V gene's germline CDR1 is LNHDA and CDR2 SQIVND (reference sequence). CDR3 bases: TGTGCCTCAACCGGGACCCTCTCCTATAATTCACCCCTCCACTTT. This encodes CASTGTLSYNSPLHF.

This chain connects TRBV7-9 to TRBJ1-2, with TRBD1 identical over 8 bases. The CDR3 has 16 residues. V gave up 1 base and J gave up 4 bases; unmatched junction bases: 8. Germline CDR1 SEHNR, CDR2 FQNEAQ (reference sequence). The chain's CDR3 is CASSLVTGGGGYGYTF. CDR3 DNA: TGTGCCAGCAGCTTAGTCACAGGGGGTGGTGGCTATGGCTACACCTTC.

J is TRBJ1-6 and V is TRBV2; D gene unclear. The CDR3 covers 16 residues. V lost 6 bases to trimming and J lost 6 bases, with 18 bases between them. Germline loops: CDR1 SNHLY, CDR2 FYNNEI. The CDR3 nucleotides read TGTGCCAGCAGGGCAGATTGGCCTTTCCCTAATTCACCCCTCCACTTT. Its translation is CASRADWPFPNSPLHF.

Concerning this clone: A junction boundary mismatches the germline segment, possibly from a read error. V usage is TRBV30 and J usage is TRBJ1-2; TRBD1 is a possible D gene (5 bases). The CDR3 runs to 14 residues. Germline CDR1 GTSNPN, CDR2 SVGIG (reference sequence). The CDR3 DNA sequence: TGTGCCTGGAGTTATGTGTTCGGGGGACCCCAGGGCTCCTTC. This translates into CAWSYVFGGPQGSF. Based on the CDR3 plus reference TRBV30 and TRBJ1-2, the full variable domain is SQTIHQWPATLVQPVGSPLSLECTVEGTSNPNLYWYRQAAGRGLQLLFYSVGIGQISSEVPQNLSASRPQDRQFILSSKKLLLSDSGFYLCAWSYVFGGPQGSFGSGTRLTVV.

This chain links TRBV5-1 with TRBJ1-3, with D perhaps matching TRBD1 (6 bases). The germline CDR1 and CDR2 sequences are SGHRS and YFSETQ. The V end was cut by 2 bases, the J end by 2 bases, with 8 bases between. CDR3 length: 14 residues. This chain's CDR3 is CASSLQGAGNTIYF. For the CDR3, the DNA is TGCGCCAGCAGCTTACAGGGAGCTGGAAACACCATATATTTT.

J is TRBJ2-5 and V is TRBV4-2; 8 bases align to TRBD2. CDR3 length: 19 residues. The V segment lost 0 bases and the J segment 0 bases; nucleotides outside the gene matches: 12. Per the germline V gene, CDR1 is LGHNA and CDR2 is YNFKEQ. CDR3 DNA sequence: TGTGCCAGCAGCCAAGAGTTTCGTTCTAGCGGGTATGACCAAGAGACCCAGTACTTC. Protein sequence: CASSQEFRSSGYDQETQYF.

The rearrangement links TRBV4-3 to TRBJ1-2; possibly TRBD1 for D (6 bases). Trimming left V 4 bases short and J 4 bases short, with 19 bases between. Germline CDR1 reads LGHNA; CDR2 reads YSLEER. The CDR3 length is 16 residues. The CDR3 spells CASSPSQTGLSYGYTF. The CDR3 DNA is TGCGCCAGCAGCCCCAGCCAGACAGGTCTTTCCTATGGCTACACCTTC.

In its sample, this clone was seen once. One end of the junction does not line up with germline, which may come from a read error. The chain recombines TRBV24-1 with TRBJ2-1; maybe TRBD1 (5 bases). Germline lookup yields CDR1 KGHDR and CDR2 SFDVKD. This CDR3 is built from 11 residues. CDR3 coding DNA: TGTGCCACCAGTGACGGGCAGGGATTGGTCTTC. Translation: CATSDGQGLVF.

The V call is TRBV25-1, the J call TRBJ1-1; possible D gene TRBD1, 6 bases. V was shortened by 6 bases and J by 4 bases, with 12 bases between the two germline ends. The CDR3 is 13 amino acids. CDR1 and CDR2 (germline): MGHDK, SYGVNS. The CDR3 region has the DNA TGTGCCAGCAGGTTCCGGGACACCACTGAAGCTTTCTTT. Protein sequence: CASRFRDTTEAFF.

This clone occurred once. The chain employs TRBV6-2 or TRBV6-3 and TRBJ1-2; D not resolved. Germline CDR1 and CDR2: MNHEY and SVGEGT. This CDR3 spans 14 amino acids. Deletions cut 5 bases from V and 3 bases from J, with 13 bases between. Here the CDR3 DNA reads TGTGCCAGCAGTCGGAGGAAGGGAGACTATGGCTACACCTTC. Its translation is CASSRRKGDYGYTF.